Listed below are T cell receptor beta chains from one sample, sequenced in a study of beta chain features in type 1 diabetes. TCRdb's table, derived via immunoSEQ multiplex PCR, lists solely in-frame clones and lacks some. The sample yields 300,000 to 400,000 clones, around 12% seen once. Sequencing was done on a sample of naive CD4+ T cells from blood. These receptors all stem from a man aged 18 to 35 in good health. Both conserved end residues are part of each CDR3. A D gene is named only where the DNA matches it firmly. Only some rows state a clone size, as once, few, many or a class for expanded clones.

TRBJ2-1	.	many	TRBV5-4	CASSRGQEQFF	TGTGCCAGCAGCCGAGGCCAAGAGCAGTTCTTC
TRBJ2-5	.	few	TRBV15	CATRKGVGETQYF	TGTGCCACCAGAAAAGGGGTCGGAGAGACCCAGTACTTC
TRBJ2-7	.	.	TRBV7-9	CASSALQAPSSYEQYF	TGTGCCAGCAGCGCTCTTCAAGCGCCGAGCTCCTACGAGCAGTACTTC
TRBJ2-1	TRBD2	few	TRBV14	CASSQRLAGGNEQFF	TGTGCCAGCAGCCAGCGACTAGCGGGTGGCAATGAGCAGTTCTTC
TRBJ2-5	.	few	TRBV9	CASSFGGETQYF	TGTGCCAGCAGCTTTGGCGGGGAGACCCAGTACTTC
TRBJ2-5	.	.	TRBV30	CAWRGPGGQETQYF	TGTGCCTGGAGAGGACCTGGGGGCCAGGAGACCCAGTACTTC
TRBJ2-3	.	few	TRBV5-4	CASSLGPGASTDTQYF	TGTGCCAGCAGCTTGGGTCCAGGGGCCAGCACAGATACGCAGTATTTT
TRBJ2-2	.	.	TRBV27	CASSLTDRVSSENTGELFF	TGTGCCAGCAGTTTGACCGACAGGGTGTCTAGCGAGAACACCGGGGAGCTGTTTTTT
TRBJ2-7	TRBD2	few	TRBV7-9	CASSLGLGTSGGYEQYF	TGTGCCAGCAGCTTAGGGCTAGGGACTAGCGGGGGTTACGAGCAGTACTTC
TRBJ2-1	TRBD1	few	TRBV18	CASSPGQGRGRGDEQFF	TGTGCCAGCTCACCGGGACAGGGAAGAGGTCGCGGGGATGAGCAGTTCTTC
TRBJ1-2	.	.	TRBV7-9	CASSFPGQFAGYTF	TGTGCCAGCAGCTTTCCAGGACAGTTTGCTGGCTACACCTTC
TRBJ2-4	.	few	TRBV27	CASSSGVTGNIQYF	TGTGCCAGCAGTTCTGGCGTTACAGGAAACATTCAGTACTTC
TRBJ1-5	TRBD1	.	TRBV7-2	CASSRYRGLNQPQHF	TGTGCCAGCAGCCGATACAGGGGGCTCAATCAGCCCCAGCATTTT
TRBJ2-1	.	few	TRBV7-3	CASSFGLYTNEQFF	TGTGCCAGCAGCTTCGGACTCTACACCAATGAGCAGTTCTTC
TRBJ2-1	TRBD2	.	TRBV11-2	CASSPSGSSYNEQFF	TGTGCCAGCAGCCCTAGCGGAAGCTCCTACAATGAGCAGTTCTTC
TRBJ2-1	TRBD1	.	TRBV19	CASTYKGQARDNEQFF	TGTGCCAGTACCTACAAGGGACAGGCTCGGGACAATGAGCAGTTCTTC
TRBJ1-5	TRBD1	.	TRBV28	CASSYPGGGNQPQHF	TGTGCCAGCAGCTATCCAGGGGGCGGGAATCAGCCCCAGCATTTT
TRBJ1-2	.	.	TRBV28	CASSLERGYTF	TGTGCCAGCAGTTTGGAGCGTGGCTACACCTTC
TRBJ1-2	.	few	TRBV10-3	CAISEGQNYLYGYTF	TGTGCCATCAGTGAGGGACAGAATTACCTCTATGGCTACACCTTC
TRBJ2-5	.	.	TRBV7-2	CASSLASVETQYF	TGTGCCAGCAGCTTAGCTAGCGTGGAGACCCAGTACTTC
TRBJ1-6	TRBD1	few	TRBV4-2	CASSPPDRGRSPLHF	TGTGCCAGCAGCCCCCCCGACAGGGGACGTTCACCCCTCCACTTT
TRBJ2-7	TRBD1	.	TRBV6-5	CASTRDRGYEQYF	TGTGCCAGCACCCGGGACAGGGGGTACGAGCAGTACTTC
TRBJ1-1	TRBD1	few	TRBV7-3	CASSPTGVGTEAFF	TGTGCCAGCAGCCCTACAGGGGTCGGCACTGAAGCTTTCTTT
TRBJ2-5	.	many	TRBV4-3	CASSHGWPQETQYF	TGCGCCAGCAGCCATGGCTGGCCACAAGAGACCCAGTACTTC
TRBJ2-7	.	.	TRBV30	CAWGGKLYEQYF	TGTGCCTGGGGCGGAAAGTTGTACGAGCAGTACTTC
TRBJ2-1	TRBD2	.	TRBV5-1	CASSLTSGTNEQFF	TGCGCCAGCAGCTTGACTAGCGGGACCAATGAGCAGTTCTTC
TRBJ2-3	TRBD2	few	TRBV18	CASSPDSGRADTQYF	TGTGCCAGCTCACCGGATAGCGGGAGGGCAGATACGCAGTATTTT
TRBJ2-7	TRBD2	many	TRBV29-1	CSVDTSGSSSEQYF	TGCAGCGTCGATACTAGCGGGAGTTCCTCCGAGCAGTACTTC
TRBJ1-2	TRBD1	few	TRBV15	CATSRDRGQGYGYTF	TGTGCCACCAGCAGAGATCGGGGACAGGGTTATGGCTACACCTTC
TRBJ2-7	.	few	TRBV20-1	CSATPGPAQYF	TGCAGTGCTACCCCGGGTCCGGCGCAGTACTTC
TRBJ1-5	TRBD1	.	TRBV28	CASSQGQGNQPQHF	TGTGCCAGCAGTCAGGGACAGGGCAATCAGCCCCAGCATTTT
TRBJ1-1	TRBD1	few	TRBV7-8	CASSPYRGVGTEAFF	TGTGCCAGCAGCCCCTACAGGGGAGTGGGCACTGAAGCTTTCTTT
TRBJ2-7	TRBD2	few	TRBV7-3	CASSLGGGYEQYF	TGTGCCAGCAGCTTAGGCGGGGGATACGAGCAGTACTTC
TRBJ1-1	.	.	TRBV7-2	CASSWGVDTEAFF	TGTGCCAGCAGCTGGGGGGTTGACACTGAAGCTTTCTTT
TRBJ2-1	TRBD2	.	TRBV7-9	CASSLTTSGNNEQFF	TGTGCCAGCAGCTTAACCACTAGCGGAAACAATGAGCAGTTCTTC
TRBJ2-1	.	few	TRBV5-1	CASSLGQATNEQFF	TGCGCCAGCAGCTTGGGGCAGGCCACGAATGAGCAGTTCTTC
TRBJ2-5	TRBD2	few	TRBV19	CASSPPGTSGRVTQYF	TGTGCCAGTAGCCCTCCCGGGACTAGCGGGAGGGTGACCCAGTACTTC
TRBJ2-5	TRBD2	.	TRBV25-1	CASSEWGGREETQYF	TGTGCCAGCAGTGAATGGGGCGGGAGAGAGGAGACCCAGTACTTC
TRBJ1-6	TRBD1	once	TRBV5-1	CASSKAAGGDNSPLHF	TGCGCCAGCAGTAAGGCTGCAGGGGGCGATAATTCACCCCTCCACTTT
TRBJ2-7	TRBD1	few	TRBV7-2	CASSPRDRTYEQYF	TGTGCCAGCAGCCCAAGGGACAGGACCTACGAGCAGTACTTC
TRBJ1-2	.	.	TRBV18	CASSPPANYGYTF	TGTGCCAGCTCACCGCCCGCGAACTATGGCTACACCTTC
TRBJ1-2	.	few	TRBV30	CAWRTGSQGYGYTF	TGTGCCTGGAGGACGGGATCACAGGGCTATGGCTACACCTTC